These 21 T cell receptor beta chains were all obtained from the same sample, sequenced in a study of spatial heterogeneity in lung cancer. TCRdb fed the 5' RACE reads into MiXCR, producing one record per CDR3 protein. The table lists roughly 10,000 distinct CDR3 sequences, around 5.8% of them singletons. The sample's time point: sample taken at primary tumor resection. TCRs were sequenced from unsorted whole RNA of tumor, nontumor lung or PBMC. The starting material was PBMCs, obtained at surgery. The receptors originated from a male donor with early-stage non-small cell lung cancer.

By sample share, this clonotype is medium-sized (0.01 to 0.1%). With the library built for alpha chains, this beta chain is off target and its frequency is not meaningful. J is TRBJ1-1 and V is TRBV4-1; a possible D gene is TRBD1 (6 bases). The germline V gene encodes CDR1 MGHRA and CDR2 YSYEKL. Trimming left V 4 bases short and J 4 bases short, with 13 bases between. The CDR3 loop spans 14 amino acids. The CDR3 loop reads CASSLTGQFTEAFF. As DNA, the CDR3 is TGCGCCAGCAGCCTTACCGGACAGTTCACTGAAGCTTTCTTT.

This clonotype was observed many times. With the library built for alpha chains, this beta chain is off target and its frequency is not meaningful. The chain has TRBV2 and TRBJ2-3, with no clear D. Germline V gene data show CDR1 as SNHLY and CDR2 as FYNNEI. V lost 5 bases and J 3 bases, leaving 3 bases between the germline ends. This CDR3 has 11 residues. The CDR3 DNA reads TGTGCCAGCAGTATTACAGATACGCAGTATTTT. Residues: CASSITDTQYF. Variable domain in full (rest from reference TRBV2 and TRBJ2-3): EPEVTQTPSHQVTQMGQEVILRCVPISNHLYFYWYRQILGQKVEFLVSFYNNEISEKSEIFDDQFSVERPDGSNFTLKIRSTKLEDSAMYFCASSITDTQYFGPGTRLTVL.

As to this clonotype: This beta chain is a stray read from a library made for alpha chains; its abundance is not meaningful. The rearrangement links TRBV6-1 to TRBJ1-1; D unresolved. Trimming cost V 5 bases and J 5 bases, with 12 bases left between them. The CDR3 has 13 amino acids. Per germline, CDR1 MNHNS and CDR2 SASEGT. The CDR3 reads CASSTFPGTEAFF. The CDR3 DNA reads as TGTGCCAGCAGTACCTTCCCGGGAACTGAAGCTTTCTTT.

At least ten counts were recorded for this clonotype. This beta chain turned up in a library designed for alpha chains; as an off-target read, its abundance says little. The gene calls are TRBV27 and TRBJ2-7, with 12 bases aligning to TRBD1. CDR1 is MNHEY, CDR2 SMNVEV, per germline (reference sequence). CDR3 length: 15 amino acids. Trimming removed 4 bases from V and 6 bases from J; junction bases left unmatched: 7. The CDR3 loop reads CASSSAGQGALEQYF. The CDR3 region has the DNA TGTGCCAGCAGTTCCGCGGGACAGGGGGCCCTCGAGCAGTACTTC.

By sample fraction, this clonotype is medium-sized. Since it is a stray read in a library aimed at alpha chains, this beta chain has a size that is not meaningful. The V gene is TRBV29-1, the J gene TRBJ1-2; TRBD1 aligns across 7 bases. Germline V gene lookup returns CDR1 SQVTM and CDR2 ANQGSEA. With V trimmed by 5 bases and J by 7 bases, 7 bases remained unmatched. This CDR3 has 12 residues. CDR3 amino acids: CSVWTGPSGYTF. DNA of the CDR3: TGCAGCGTTTGGACAGGCCCGTCTGGCTACACCTTC. The variable domain in full, completed from reference TRBV29-1 and TRBJ1-2, reads SAVISQKPSRDICQRGTSLTIQCQVDSQVTMMFWYRQQPGQSLTLIATANQGSEATYESGFVIDKFPISRPNLTFSTLTVSNMSPEDSSIYLCSVWTGPSGYTFGSGTRLTVV.

This clonotype is medium-sized (0.01 to 0.1%). This beta chain was picked up by a library intended for alpha chains and is off target, so its count carries little meaning. This sequence joins TRBV20-1 and TRBJ2-2; D perhaps matches TRBD1 (6 bases). This CDR3 region has 14 residues. V gave up 6 bases and J gave up 3 bases, with 14 bases separating them. The germline gives CDR1 DFQATT, CDR2 SNEGSKA (reference sequence). The CDR3 region is CSALDSDHTGELFF. In DNA form, the CDR3 reads TGCAGTGCATTGGACAGCGACCACACCGGGGAGCTGTTTTTT.

This clonotype has a count of ten or more. This beta chain turned up in a library designed for alpha chains; as an off-target read, its abundance says little. V and J are TRBV20-1 and TRBJ2-2; 9 nucleotides align to TRBD2. CDR3 length: 16 amino acids. Germline CDR1 is DFQATT and CDR2 is SNEGSKA (reference sequence). The trim removed 2 bases at V and 1 base at J, leaving 5 bases unmatched. The CDR3 sequence is CSARPPSGKNTGELFF. In DNA, the CDR3 is TGCAGTGCTAGACCCCCTAGCGGGAAGAACACCGGGGAGCTGTTTTTT.

This clonotype appeared many times. Because this beta chain is a stray read in a library intended to capture alpha chains, its abundance should not be given much weight. The chain recombines TRBV19 with TRBJ1-5; TRBD1 agrees at 10 bases. Germline trimming cut 4 bases from V and 6 bases from J; bases unmatched to any gene: 6. Germline V CDR1 and CDR2: LNHDA, SQIVND (reference sequence). CDR3 length: 15 residues. CDR3 DNA: TGTGCCAGTAGTACCGCCGGGACAGGGGTTCAGCCCCAGCATTTT. Its translation: CASSTAGTGVQPQHF.

This clonotype was detected ten times or more. This beta chain is off target for a library built for alpha chains, so its abundance means little. The chain uses TRBV10-3 and TRBJ2-7, with TRBD1 identical over 9 bases. Germline CDR1 and CDR2: ENHRY and SYGVKD. This CDR3 is 12 amino acids long. The V gene end was trimmed by 8 bases and the J gene end by 7 bases; junction bases not matched to a gene: 6. CDR3 sequence reads: CAIGGQGGEQYF. The CDR3, as DNA: TGTGCCATCGGGGGACAGGGCGGGGAGCAGTACTTC.

By frequency in the sample, this clonotype is medium-sized. This beta chain lies outside the target of a library built for alpha chains; its clone size means little. The CDR3 protein is CASSLDALSGFGTGELFF. The DNA of the CDR3 is TGTGCCAGCAGCTTAGACGCATTATCGGGGTTTGGCACCGGGGAGCTGTTTTTT. The chain carries TRBV7-6 and TRBJ2-2, with D maybe TRBD2 (5 bases). CDR1 is SGHVS and CDR2 is FNYEAQ in the germline V gene. Deletions cut 1 base from V and 4 bases from J, with 19 bases between. The CDR3 is made up of 18 amino acids.

This clonotype was observed a handful of times. A library prepared for alpha chains yielded this beta chain as an off-target read; its size is of little meaning. This sequence joins TRBV5-1 and TRBJ2-7; TRBD1 is a possible D gene (5 bases). There are 14 residues in the CDR3. V lost 0 bases to trimming and J lost 2 bases, with 9 bases between them. Germline values: CDR1 SGHRS, CDR2 YFSETQ. The CDR3 DNA reads as TGCGCCAGCAGCTTGGAGGGGTCGACCTACGAGCAGTACTTC. As protein: CASSLEGSTYEQYF.

This clonotype appeared many times. This beta chain is an unintended read in a library built for alpha chains; its size means little. V is TRBV6-6 and J is TRBJ1-1, with TRBD1 matching over 7 bases. CDR1 and CDR2 from the germline V gene are MNHNY and SVGAGI (reference sequence). V trimming: 2 bases; J trimming: 0 bases; junction bases outside the gene matches: 3. The CDR3 has 15 amino acids. The DNA of the CDR3 is TGTGCCAGCAGTTACCAGGGACAGTTGAACACTGAAGCTTTCTTT. Translating gives CASSYQGQLNTEAFF.

This clonotype was seen a handful of times. Little can be read into the size of this beta chain, an off-target read in a library designed for alpha chains. The rearrangement links TRBV7-9 to TRBJ2-7; tentatively, D is TRBD1 or TRBD2 (5 bases each). This CDR3 is 15 amino acids long. CDR1 is SEHNR and CDR2 is FQNEAQ in the germline V gene (reference sequence). Trimming stripped 4 bases from V and 3 bases from J, with 16 bases between. CDR3: CASSSQLGDNYEQYF. The CDR3 region has the DNA TGTGCCAGCAGCTCGCAGCTGGGGGATAACTACGAGCAGTACTTC. The full variable domain, in which reference TRBV7-9 and TRBJ2-7 provide the parts outside the CDR3, is DTGVSQNPRHKITKRGQNVTFRCDPISEHNRLYWYRQTLGQGPEFLTYFQNEAQLEKSRLLSDRFSAERPKGSFSTLEIQRTEQGDSAMYLCASSSQLGDNYEQYFGPGTRLTVT.

In regard to this clonotype: This beta chain is a stray sequence in a library constructed for alpha chains; its clone size is not meaningful. The rearrangement joins TRBV6-1 to TRBJ2-2, with 7 positions matching TRBD1. Germline CDR1 MNHNS, CDR2 SASEGT. Unmatched junction bases numbered 4, after V lost 7 bases and J lost 2 bases. The CDR3 is 14 residues long. Here the CDR3 reads CASTRQGNTGELFF. The CDR3 bases are TGTGCCAGCACTCGACAGGGTAACACCGGGGAGCTGTTTTTT.

This clonotype was found a few times. This beta chain is an off-target read within a library intended for alpha chains, so its frequency means little. The rearrangement joins TRBV18 to TRBJ2-3; 8 bases line up with TRBD1. This CDR3 is built from 15 residues. CDR1 and CDR2 from the germline V gene are KGHSH and LQKENI. V lost 3 bases, J lost 0 bases, and 2 bases stayed unmatched. CDR3 coding DNA: TGTGCCAGCTCACCCCGGACAGGGAGCACAGATACGCAGTATTTT. Translating gives CASSPRTGSTDTQYF.

To note about this clonotype: With the library built for alpha chains, this beta chain is off target and its frequency is not meaningful. This chain uses TRBV19 with TRBJ2-5; D may correspond to TRBD1 or TRBD2 (6 bases each). Germline CDR1 is LNHDA and CDR2 is SQIVND (reference sequence). V lost 6 bases and J 2 bases, leaving 10 bases between the germline ends. The length of the CDR3 is 13 residues. CDR3 bases: TGTGCCAGTAGCCAGGGGAGGCAAGAGACCCAGTACTTC. Translated: CASSQGRQETQYF.

This clonotype occurred a few times. This beta chain lies outside the target of a library built for alpha chains; its clone size means little. This sequence joins TRBV27 and TRBJ1-1; D is perhaps TRBD1 (6 bases). Germline loops: CDR1 MNHEY, CDR2 SMNVEV (reference sequence). Trimming left V 6 bases short and J 10 bases short, with 21 bases between. The CDR3 is 14 residues long. The CDR3 DNA is TGTGCCAGCAGCAAAACAGGGAGATGGAAACGAGCTTTCTTT. The encoded protein is CASSKTGRWKRAFF.

As for this clonotype: As an off-target read in a library built for alpha chains, this beta chain has a frequency of little significance. The CDR3: CASSFDDRGLEDEQFF. In DNA, the CDR3 is TGTGCCAGCAGTTTCGATGACAGGGGGCTGGAAGATGAGCAGTTCTTC. The V gene is TRBV6-2 or TRBV6-3, the J gene TRBJ2-1, with TRBD1 matching 10 bases. Germline CDR1 and CDR2: MNHEY and SVGEGT. V lost 4 bases, J lost 8 bases, and 11 bases stayed unmatched. The CDR3 sequence is 16 residues long.

This clonotype occurred a few times. Little can be read into the size of this beta chain, an off-target read in a library designed for alpha chains. V usage is TRBV12-3 or TRBV12-4 and J usage is TRBJ2-5, with D maybe TRBD2 (7 bases). V was pared by 4 bases and J by 2 bases, with 14 bases between. The CDR3 contains 15 residues. CDR3 sequence (DNA): TGTGCCAGCAGTTCTCCCAGCGGGACACAAGAGACCCAGTACTTC. The encoded protein is CASSSPSGTQETQYF.

This clonotype appeared many times. This beta chain is a stray read from a library made for alpha chains; its abundance is not meaningful. The V and J genes are TRBV10-3 and TRBJ2-3, with 7 bases lining up with TRBD2. The V gene's germline CDR1 is ENHRY and CDR2 SYGVKD. With V trimmed by 6 bases and J by 2 bases, 5 bases remained unmatched. The length of the CDR3 is 14 residues. The CDR3 nucleotides read TGTGCCATCAGAGTAGGACTAGACACAGATACGCAGTATTTT. It yields the protein CAIRVGLDTDTQYF.

This clonotype was seen ten or more times. In a library made to pick up alpha chains, this beta chain is a stray read with a size that means little. The V call is TRBV6-2 or TRBV6-3, the J call TRBJ2-4, with D possibly called TRBD1 or TRBD2 (5 bases each). The CDR3 length is 15 residues. Trimming stripped 7 bases from V and 1 base from J, with 14 bases between. CDR1 and CDR2 from the germline V gene are MNHEY and SVGEGT. The CDR3 bases are TGTGCCAGCAACCCCCGAGGGGAGGCCAAAAACATTCAGTACTTC. Translation gives CASNPRGEAKNIQYF.